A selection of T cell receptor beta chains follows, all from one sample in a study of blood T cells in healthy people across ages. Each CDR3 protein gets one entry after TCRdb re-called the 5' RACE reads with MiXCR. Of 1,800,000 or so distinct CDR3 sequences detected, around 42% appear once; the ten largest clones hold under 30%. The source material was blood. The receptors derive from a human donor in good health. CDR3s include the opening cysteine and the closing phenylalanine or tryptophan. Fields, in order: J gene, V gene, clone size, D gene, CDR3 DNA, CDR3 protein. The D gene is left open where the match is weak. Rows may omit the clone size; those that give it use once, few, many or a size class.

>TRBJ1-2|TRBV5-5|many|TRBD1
TGTGCCAGCAGTATACAGGGGAACTATGGCTACACCTTC
CASSIQGNYGYTF
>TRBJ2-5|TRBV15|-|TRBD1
TGTGCCACCAGCAGAGCAGGGGGCAGGAAGACCCAGTACTTC
CATSRAGGRKTQYF
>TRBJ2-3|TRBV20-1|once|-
TGCAGTGCGTCCCGCCCGCCGGGACTCCTCACAGATACGCAGTATTTT
CSASRPPGLLTDTQYF
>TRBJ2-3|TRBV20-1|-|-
TGCAGTGCGGTAACAGGGTCCGATACGCAGTATTTT
CSAVTGSDTQYF
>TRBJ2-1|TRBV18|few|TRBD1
TGTGCCAGCTCATCCGGACAGGGGAGAATCGGTGAGCAGTTCTTC
CASSSGQGRIGEQFF
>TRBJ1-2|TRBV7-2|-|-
TGTGCCTGCAGCTTAGGAGGATATGGCTACACCTTC
CACSLGGYGYTF
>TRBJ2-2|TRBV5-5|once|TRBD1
TGTGCCAGCAGCTTGGAAGGGACAGGGTACACCGGGGAGCTGTTTTTT
CASSLEGTGYTGELFF
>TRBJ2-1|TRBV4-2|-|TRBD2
TGTGCCAGCAGCGAAGAGCGGGGGCTATACGAGCAGTTCTTC
CASSEERGLYEQFF
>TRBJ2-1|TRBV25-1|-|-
TGTGCCACCCGGGGGCGTCTTGCGGATGAGCAGTTCTTC
CATRGRLADEQFF
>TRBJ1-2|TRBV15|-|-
TGTGCCACCAGCAGGTCACCGGGACTAACCTATGGCTACACCTTC
CATSRSPGLTYGYTF
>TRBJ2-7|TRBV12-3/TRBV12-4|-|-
TGTGCCAGCAGTTTAGAGGGGCCTAAAGCCCACGAGCAGTACTTC
CASSLEGPKAHEQYF
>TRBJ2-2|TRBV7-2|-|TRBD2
TGTGCCAGCAGCTTAGCGCCCAGCGGGGGGGCCAGTGGGGAGCTGTTTTTT
CASSLAPSGGASGELFF
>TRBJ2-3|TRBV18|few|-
TGTGCCAGCTCACCCTGGACGATTAGCACAGATACGCAGTATTTT
CASSPWTISTDTQYF
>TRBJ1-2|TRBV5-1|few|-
TGCGCCAGCAGCATATACGAGGCTAACTATGGCTACACCTTC
CASSIYEANYGYTF
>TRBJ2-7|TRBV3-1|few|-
TGTGCCAGCAGCCAAGTGGGCGGGGCGGGCGAGCAGTACTTC
CASSQVGGAGEQYF
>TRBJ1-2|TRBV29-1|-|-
TGCAGCGCAAATGGAGGAGGCGGCTACACCTTC
CSANGGGGYTF
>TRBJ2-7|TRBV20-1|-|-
TGCAGTGCTAGAAACCCGACAACCGGGCCCTACGAGCAGTACTTC
CSARNPTTGPYEQYF
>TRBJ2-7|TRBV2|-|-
TGTGCCAGCGTTGGGTCGGGACACCATAAGCAGTACTTC
CASVGSGHHKQYF
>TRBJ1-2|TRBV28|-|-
TGTGCCAGCAGTTTATTGGGAGAGAACTATGGCTACACCTTC
CASSLLGENYGYTF
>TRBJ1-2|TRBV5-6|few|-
TGTGCCAGCAGCTTGGGGGACGGATACTATGGCTACACCTTC
CASSLGDGYYGYTF
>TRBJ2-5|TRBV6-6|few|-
TGTGCCAGCAGTTACCGGATCCAAGAGACCCAGTACTTC
CASSYRIQETQYF
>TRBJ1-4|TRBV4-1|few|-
TGCGCCAGCAGTCAAGATCACGGGACATCGAATGAAAAACTGTTTTTT
CASSQDHGTSNEKLFF
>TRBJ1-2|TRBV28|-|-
TGTGCCAGCAGACCCTCGGGACTCCGAGAGGACTATGGCTACACCTTC
CASRPSGLREDYGYTF
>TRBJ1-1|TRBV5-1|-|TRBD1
TGCGCCAGCAGCGTGGCCCCCGGGACAGTGACTGAAGCTTTCTTT
CASSVAPGTVTEAFF
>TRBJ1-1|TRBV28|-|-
TGTGCCAGCAGTTTACCAGGCTTGGCTTTCTTT
CASSLPGLAFF
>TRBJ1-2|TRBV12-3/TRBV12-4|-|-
TGTGCCAGCAGTTTAATGGTTACTGGCTACACCTTC
CASSLMVTGYTF
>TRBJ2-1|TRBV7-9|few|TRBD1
TGTGCCAGCAGCTTAGGTGCAATTGGACAGGTGAGAAATGAGCAGTTCTTC
CASSLGAIGQVRNEQFF
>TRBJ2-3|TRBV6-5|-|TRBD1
TGTGCCAGCAGTTTCAACGACAGGGACCCCACAGATACGCAGTATTTT
CASSFNDRDPTDTQYF
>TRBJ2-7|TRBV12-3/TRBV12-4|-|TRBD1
TGTGCCAGCAGTTCCGACAGGGTTAGGTCCTACGAGCAGTACTTC
CASSSDRVRSYEQYF
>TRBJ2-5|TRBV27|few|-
TGTGCCAGCAGCCTTAGAGGCACTGTAGAGCAGTACTTC
CASSLRGTVEQYF
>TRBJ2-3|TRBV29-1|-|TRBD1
TGCAGCGCAGCGGACAGGGGCACAGATACGCAGTATTTT
CSAADRGTDTQYF
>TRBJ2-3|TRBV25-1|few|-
TGTGCCAGCAGTCCCACGGACACAGATACGCAGTATTTT
CASSPTDTDTQYF
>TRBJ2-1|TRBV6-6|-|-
TGTGCCAGCAGTAACGGAAAGTGCACTGAGCAGTTCTTC
CASSNGKCTEQFF
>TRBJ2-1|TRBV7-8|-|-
TGTGCCAGCAGCTTATACCCGGAGACCCAGTTCTTC
CASSLYPETQFF
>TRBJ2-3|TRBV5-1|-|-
TGCGCCAGCTCTAAACCTGCGGGTCGCAGCACAGATACGCAGTATTTT
CASSKPAGRSTDTQYF
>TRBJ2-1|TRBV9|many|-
TGTGCCAGCAGCGTAGGCGGTCAGGGTAGGGGTGAGCAGTTCTTC
CASSVGGQGRGEQFF
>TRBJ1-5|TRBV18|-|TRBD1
TGTGCCAGCTCACCATCGCAGGGGGCCCGTCTGAGCAATCAGCCCCAGCATTTT
CASSPSQGARLSNQPQHF
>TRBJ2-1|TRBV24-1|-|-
TGTGCCACCAGTGATTTGACCAATGAGCAGTTCTTC
CATSDLTNEQFF
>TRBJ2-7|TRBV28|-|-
TGTGCCAGCCACCCAGGCCCATCCTACGAGCAGTACTTC
CASHPGPSYEQYF
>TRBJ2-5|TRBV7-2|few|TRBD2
TGTGCCAGCAACTTAGGACTAGCGGCGGAGACCCAGTACTTC
CASNLGLAAETQYF
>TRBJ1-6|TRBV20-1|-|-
TGCAGTGCTAGCGACAGTAATTCACCCCTCCACTTT
CSASDSNSPLHF
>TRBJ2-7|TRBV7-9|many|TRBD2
TGTGCCAGCAGCTTAAAGGCGGGGGGACGATACGAGCAGTACTTC
CASSLKAGGRYEQYF
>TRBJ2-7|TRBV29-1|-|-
TGCAACGTTGAAGATTATGGCGAGCAGTACTTC
CNVEDYGEQYF
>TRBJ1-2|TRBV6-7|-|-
TGTGCCAGCAGTTACGTCCACTTATGTCTAACTCGTGGCTACACCTTC
CASSYVHLCLTRGYTF
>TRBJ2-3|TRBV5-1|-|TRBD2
TGCGCCAGCAGCACGACTAGCGGGGGCCAGCTCACAGATACGCAGTATTTT
CASSTTSGGQLTDTQYF
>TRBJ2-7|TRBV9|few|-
TGTGCCAGCAGCCCAACGGGACTTCACTACGAGCAGTACTTC
CASSPTGLHYEQYF
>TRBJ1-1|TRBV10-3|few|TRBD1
TGTGCCATCAGTGTGCCAGGGGGCACTGAAGCTTTCTTT
CAISVPGGTEAFF
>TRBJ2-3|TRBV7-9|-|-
TGTGCCAGCAGCGTAAGAGGGGGACTGATCACAGATACGCAGTATTTT
CASSVRGGLITDTQYF
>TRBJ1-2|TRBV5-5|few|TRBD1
TGTGCCAGCACCCTTGGGACAGGCCCTAACTATGGCTACACCTTC
CASTLGTGPNYGYTF